These 24 T cell receptor beta chains were all obtained from the same sample, sequenced in a study of blood T cell repertoires in COVID-19. Data came from immunoSEQ multiplex PCR; TCRdb stores just in-frame clones and leaves some out. The sample lists approximately 310,000 clones, 70% to 90% occurring once. Source material: PBMCs or T cells enriched from blood (not recorded which). The source is a man aged 25-45 years who had recovered from COVID-19.

V usage is TRBV5-4 and J usage is TRBJ1-6; maybe TRBD1 (6 bases). Germline-derived CDR1 and CDR2 are SGHNT and YYREEE (reference sequence). Trimming shortened V by 4 bases and J by 10 bases, and 18 bases separated the two germline ends. The CDR3 covers 15 residues. The CDR3 bases are TGTGCCAGCAGCCCGAAACAGGGAAGGGAATCACCCCTCCACTTT. Protein: CASSPKQGRESPLHF. The variable domain in full, completed from reference TRBV5-4 and TRBJ1-6, reads ETGVTQSPTHLIKTRGQQVTLRCSSQSGHNTVSWYQQALGQGPQFIFQYYREEENGRGNFPPRFSGLQFPNYSSELNVNALELDDSALYLCASSPKQGRESPLHFGNGTRLTVT.

The chain links TRBV4-1 to TRBJ2-1; D possibly corresponds to TRBD2 (6 bases). Trimming took off 1 base at V and 5 bases at J, with 9 bases between the two ends. The CDR3 runs to 14 residues. Germline lookup yields CDR1 MGHRA and CDR2 YSYEKL. CDR3 in DNA: TGCGCCAGCAGCCAAGTTGGAGGGAACAATGAGCAGTTCTTC. Translation gives CASSQVGGNNEQFF.

This clone has a handful of counts. V gene TRBV15 combines with J gene TRBJ1-6, with no clear D. The germline V and J ends were trimmed by 3 bases and 10 bases, with 16 bases remaining between them. CDR1 is LNHNV and CDR2 is YYDKDF in the germline V gene (reference sequence). This CDR3 is 15 amino acids long. CDR3 protein: CATSSLLEGGSPLHF. The CDR3 nucleotides read TGTGCCACCAGCAGCCTGTTGGAGGGAGGCTCACCCCTCCACTTT.

CDR3 coding DNA: TGTGCCAGCAGCTTAGGTTTAGGGGTTGAGCAGTTCTTC. Translation gives CASSLGLGVEQFF. The chain joins TRBV11-3 to TRBJ2-1; possibly TRBD1 for D (5 bases). V lost 1 base and J 9 bases, leaving 10 bases between the germline ends. The germline CDR1 and CDR2 sequences are SGHNT and YENEEA. This CDR3 contains 13 residues. Looking up the rest from reference TRBV11-3 and TRBJ2-1 gives the full variable domain: EAGVVQSPRYKIIEKKQPVAFWCNPISGHNTLYWYLQNLGQGPELLIRYENEEAVDDSQLPKDRFSAERLKGVDSTLKIQPAELGDSAVYLCASSLGLGVEQFFGPGTRLTVL.

The chain has TRBV5-1 and TRBJ1-3, with D unresolved. The V end was cut by 0 bases, the J end by 4 bases, with 8 bases between. The germline CDR1 and CDR2 sequences are SGHRS and YFSETQ. The CDR3 covers 14 residues. The CDR3 DNA sequence: TGCGCCAGCAGCTTGGCTAACAGAGGAAACACCATATATTTT. Amino acids: CASSLANRGNTIYF.

The chain employs TRBV5-6 and TRBJ1-1; D not certain. The CDR3 runs to 13 residues. Trimming cost V 1 base and J 4 bases, with 8 bases left between them. The germline V gene encodes CDR1 SGHDT and CDR2 YYEEEE. For the CDR3, the DNA is TGTGCCAGCAGCTTGATGGGGAGCACTGAAGCTTTCTTT. Residues: CASSLMGSTEAFF. Complete variable domain (other parts from reference TRBV5-6 and TRBJ1-1): DAGVTQSPTHLIKTRGQQVTLRCSPKSGHDTVSWYQQALGQGPQFIFQYYEEEERQRGNFPDRFSGHQFPNYSSELNVNALLLGDSALYLCASSLMGSTEAFFGQGTRLTVV.

The chain is built from TRBV6-5 and TRBJ1-3; D perhaps matches TRBD1 (5 bases). V was cut by 0 bases and J by 8 bases, with 14 bases left in between. The germline gives CDR1 MNHEY, CDR2 SVGAGI. The CDR3 totals 15 residues. The CDR3 DNA reads TGTGCCAGCAGTTACTCGTGGGCAGGGCGCGACACCATATATTTT. Its protein product is CASSYSWAGRDTIYF.

CDR3 sequence: CASSQGQAENTEAFF. In nucleotides, the CDR3 is TGTGCCAGCAGCCAAGGGCAGGCCGAGAACACTGAAGCTTTCTTT. V and J are TRBV4-2 and TRBJ1-1; D gene unclear. This CDR3 contains 15 residues. CDR1 LGHNA and CDR2 YNFKEQ come from the germline V gene. V was cut by 1 base and J by 1 base, with 10 bases left in between.

J is TRBJ2-5 and V is TRBV12-3 or TRBV12-4; D might be TRBD1 (5 bases). This CDR3 has 12 residues. Deletions cut 8 bases from V and 1 base from J, with 8 bases between. The CDR3 protein is CASGAAQETQYF. CDR3 nucleotides: TGTGCCAGCGGGGCAGCCCAAGAGACCCAGTACTTC.

As to this clone: The junction differs from germline at one of its ends, possibly a read error. The CDR3 DNA follows: TGTGCCCGCAGCCAAGGGCGGGGGGGCGGTGGCTACACCTTC. Translation gives CARSQGRGGGGYTF. J is TRBJ1-2 and V is TRBV3-1 (or the pseudogene TRBV3-2); weak D call: TRBD1 (6 bases). CDR1 and CDR2 from the germline V gene are LGHDT and YNNKEL (reference sequence). This CDR3 has 14 residues.

The rearrangement links TRBV6-4 to TRBJ2-6; D is perhaps TRBD1 (6 bases). With 5 bases removed from V and 0 bases from J, the gap between germline ends came to 8 bases. The germline gives CDR1 MRHNA, CDR2 SNTAGT. This CDR3 has 15 amino acids. The CDR3 loop is CASSKTGSGANVLTF. For the CDR3, the DNA is TGTGCCAGCAGTAAGACAGGCTCTGGGGCCAACGTCCTGACTTTC.

The chain carries TRBV3-1 (or the pseudogene TRBV3-2) and TRBJ1-2, with 9 bases identical to TRBD1. The J segment lost 9 bases and the V segment lost 2 bases, leaving 10 bases of the junction unmatched. The CDR3 has 15 amino acids. CDR1 and CDR2 (germline): LGHDT, YNNKEL (reference sequence). As DNA, the CDR3 is TGTGCCAGCAGCCAACCCCGGACAGGGGAAAGGAGCTACACCTTC. Amino acid sequence: CASSQPRTGERSYTF.

The chain is built from TRBV14 and TRBJ2-1; tentatively, D is TRBD2 (5 bases). The length of the CDR3 is 17 residues. The germline CDR1 and CDR2 sequences are SGHDN and FVKESK. V lost 6 bases and J lost 5, with 23 bases in between. The CDR3, as DNA: TGTGCCAGCAGGCACTACAAAGGGAGAAGAGTCCACAATGAGCAGTTCTTC. This encodes CASRHYKGRRVHNEQFF.

This clone was seen once. This chain links TRBV4-1 with TRBJ2-1; tentatively, D is TRBD2 (6 bases). CDR3 size: 13 residues. The germline CDR1 and CDR2 sequences are MGHRA and YSYEKL. Between the trimmed V and J ends, which lost 2 bases and 7 bases, there was a span of 9 bases. CDR3 loop: CASSQFAGNEQFF. DNA for the CDR3: TGCGCCAGCAGCCAATTTGCGGGAAATGAGCAGTTCTTC.

The rearrangement uses TRBV7-9 and TRBJ1-1; 11 bases are a match to TRBD1. Germline trimming cut 1 base from V and 4 bases from J; bases unmatched to any gene: 14. CDR1 and CDR2 from the germline V gene are SEHNR and FQNEAQ (reference sequence). This CDR3 region has 19 residues. The CDR3 nucleotides read TGTGCCAGCAGCTTAGTGCGGCGGACAGGGGGCTATTTGGTCACTGAAGCTTTCTTT. Amino acid sequence: CASSLVRRTGGYLVTEAFF.

The rearrangement uses TRBV7-6 and TRBJ2-1; TRBD2 agrees at 10 bases. Per the germline V gene, CDR1 is SGHVS and CDR2 is FNYEAQ. CDR3 length: 15 amino acids. Unmatched junction bases numbered 5, after V lost 2 bases and J lost 7 bases. The CDR3 is CASSLPSGGSNEQFF. CDR3 bases: TGTGCCAGCAGCTTACCTAGCGGGGGTAGTAATGAGCAGTTCTTC. Full variable domain (rest looked up from reference TRBV7-6 and TRBJ2-1): GAGVSQSPRYKVTKRGQDVALRCDPISGHVSLYWYRQALGQGPEFLTYFNYEAQQDKSGLPNDRFSAERPEGSISTLTIQRTEQRDSAMYRCASSLPSGGSNEQFFGPGTRLTVL.

This rearrangement joins TRBV7-2 to TRBJ2-7; D uncertain. Germline CDR1 SGHTA, CDR2 FQGNSA. This CDR3 has 13 amino acids. The V gene lost 2 bases and the J gene lost 7 bases, with 12 bases spanning the gap. The CDR3 DNA reads as TGTGCCAGCAGCTTACGGTTCTTCGCTGAGCAGTACTTC. Its protein product is CASSLRFFAEQYF.

V and J are TRBV18 and TRBJ2-5, with 10 bases aligning to TRBD1. V lost 3 bases and J lost 0; bases outside the gene matches: 16. This CDR3 has 20 residues. Germline V gene sequence: CDR1 KGHSH, CDR2 LQKENI. The DNA for the CDR3 is TGTGCCAGCTCACCTCTGGAGCTCGGGACAGGGGTGTGGTACCAAGAGACCCAGTACTTC. Encoded protein: CASSPLELGTGVWYQETQYF. Complete variable domain (other parts from reference TRBV18 and TRBJ2-5): NAGVMQNPRHLVRRRGQEARLRCSPMKGHSHVYWYRQLPEEGLKFMVYLQKENIIDESGMPKERFSAEFPKEGPSILRIQQVVRGDSAAYFCASSPLELGTGVWYQETQYFGPGTRLLVL.

The chain has TRBV5-1 and TRBJ2-1, with D possibly matching TRBD1 (6 bases). The V end lost 6 bases, the J end lost 10 bases, and 17 bases lay between the germline ends. This CDR3 is built from 13 residues. The germline V gene has CDR1 SGHRS and CDR2 YFSETQ. The CDR3, as DNA: TGCGCCAGCAAGATGAAGGACAGTGGGGAGCAGTTCTTC. It translates to CASKMKDSGEQFF. Full variable domain (missing parts from reference TRBV5-1 and TRBJ2-1): KAGVTQTPRYLIKTRGQQVTLSCSPISGHRSVSWYQQTPGQGLQFLFEYFSETQRNKGNFPGRFSGRQFSNSRSEMNVSTLELGDSALYLCASKMKDSGEQFFGPGTRLTVL.

This chain uses TRBV12-5 with TRBJ2-3, with TRBD2 matching 8 bases. CDR3 length: 11 residues. Germline V lookup: CDR1 LGHNT, CDR2 FRNRAP. V was pared by 9 bases and J by 7 bases, with 3 bases of the junction left unmatched. This CDR3 is CASGGAYTQYF. Here the CDR3 DNA reads TGTGCTAGCGGGGGGGCTTATACGCAGTATTTT.

This clone was recorded once. Within the sample, other DNA sequences also encode this same CDR3. This chain connects TRBV2 to TRBJ1-5; D is perhaps TRBD1 (5 bases). This CDR3 has 14 residues. CDR1 SNHLY and CDR2 FYNNEI come from the germline V gene. Trimming took off 3 bases at V and 2 bases at J, with 8 bases between the two ends. In nucleotides, the CDR3 is TGTGCCAGCAGTGAGTCGGGGGGCAATCAGCCCCAGCATTTT. This sequence encodes CASSESGGNQPQHF.

This rearrangement joins TRBV19 to TRBJ2-1; TRBD1 is a possible D gene (6 bases). Trimming pared 5 bases from V and 10 bases from J, leaving 15 bases between. The CDR3 extends over 13 amino acids. Germline V gene data show CDR1 as LNHDA and CDR2 as SQIVND (reference sequence). Written as DNA, the CDR3 is TGTGCCAGTAGTGTCTCAGGGGCGCGGGAGCAGTTCTTC. Its translation: CASSVSGAREQFF.

This clone was found a few times. The genes are TRBV6-2 or TRBV6-3 and TRBJ2-3, with a possible D match to TRBD2 (5 bases). V lost 0 bases and J 4 bases, leaving 11 bases between the germline ends. In germline, CDR1 is MNHEY, CDR2 SVGEGT. This CDR3 region has 15 residues. The CDR3 DNA follows: TGTGCCAGCAGTTACTCGATGTCTAGCCCAGATACGCAGTATTTT. This codes for CASSYSMSSPDTQYF.

The V call is TRBV3-1 (or the pseudogene TRBV3-2), the J call TRBJ2-1, with 7 nucleotides matching TRBD2. V was clipped by 6 bases and J by 0 bases; unmatched bases: 11. This CDR3 spans 17 amino acids. From germline, CDR1 is LGHDT and CDR2 YNNKEL (reference sequence). The DNA of the CDR3 is TGTGCCAGCAGGAGTGGGGGGACTACCAGCTCCTACAATGAGCAGTTCTTC. Translating gives CASRSGGTTSSYNEQFF.